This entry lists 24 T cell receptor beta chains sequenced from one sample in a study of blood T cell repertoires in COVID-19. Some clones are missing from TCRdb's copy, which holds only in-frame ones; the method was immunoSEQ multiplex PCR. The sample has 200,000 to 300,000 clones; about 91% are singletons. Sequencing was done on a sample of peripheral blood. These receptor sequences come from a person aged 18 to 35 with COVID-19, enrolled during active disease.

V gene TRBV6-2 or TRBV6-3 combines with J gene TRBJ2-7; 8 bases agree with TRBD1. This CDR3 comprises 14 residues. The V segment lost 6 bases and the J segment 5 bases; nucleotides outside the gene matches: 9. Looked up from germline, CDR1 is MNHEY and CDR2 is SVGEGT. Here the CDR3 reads CASSPGQGRDEQYF. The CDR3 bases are TGTGCCAGCAGCCCTGGACAGGGAAGGGACGAGCAGTACTTC.

CDR3 sequence (DNA): TGTGCCAGCAGCCCCGGGACAATCTGGGGGCAGTTCTTC. Protein product: CASSPGTIWGQFF. The chain recombines TRBV3-1 (or the pseudogene TRBV3-2) with TRBJ2-1; D perhaps matches TRBD1 (6 bases). The CDR3 runs to 13 residues. The germline gives CDR1 LGHDT, CDR2 YNNKEL (reference sequence). V shed 4 bases and J shed 12 bases, with 16 bases lying between them.

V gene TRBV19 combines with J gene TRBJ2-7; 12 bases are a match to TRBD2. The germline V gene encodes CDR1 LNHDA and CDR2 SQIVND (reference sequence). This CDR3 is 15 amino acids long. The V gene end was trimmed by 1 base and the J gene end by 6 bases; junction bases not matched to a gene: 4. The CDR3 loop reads CASSIGGTSGFEQYF. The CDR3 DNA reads TGTGCCAGTAGTATAGGAGGGACTAGCGGGTTCGAGCAGTACTTC.

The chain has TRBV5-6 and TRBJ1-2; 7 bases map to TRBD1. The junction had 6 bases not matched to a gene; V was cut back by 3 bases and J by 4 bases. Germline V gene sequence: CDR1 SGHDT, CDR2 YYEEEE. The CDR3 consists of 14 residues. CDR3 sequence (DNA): TGTGCCAGCAGCTGGACAGGTTGGGGCTATGGCTACACCTTC. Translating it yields CASSWTGWGYGYTF. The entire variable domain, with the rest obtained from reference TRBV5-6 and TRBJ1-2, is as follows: DAGVTQSPTHLIKTRGQQVTLRCSPKSGHDTVSWYQQALGQGPQFIFQYYEEEERQRGNFPDRFSGHQFPNYSSELNVNALLLGDSALYLCASSWTGWGYGYTFGSGTRLTVV.

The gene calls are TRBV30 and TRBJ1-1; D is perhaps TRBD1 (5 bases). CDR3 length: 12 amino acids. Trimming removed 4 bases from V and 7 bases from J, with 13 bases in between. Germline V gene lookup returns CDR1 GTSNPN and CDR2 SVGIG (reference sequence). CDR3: CAWTGWSGEAFF. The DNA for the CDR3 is TGTGCCTGGACAGGGTGGAGTGGTGAAGCTTTCTTT.

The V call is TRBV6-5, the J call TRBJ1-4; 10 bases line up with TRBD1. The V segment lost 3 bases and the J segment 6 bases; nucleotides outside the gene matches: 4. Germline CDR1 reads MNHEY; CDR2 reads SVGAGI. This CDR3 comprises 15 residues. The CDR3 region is CASSYLGTGDEKLFF. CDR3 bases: TGTGCCAGCAGTTATCTGGGGACAGGGGATGAAAAACTGTTTTTT.

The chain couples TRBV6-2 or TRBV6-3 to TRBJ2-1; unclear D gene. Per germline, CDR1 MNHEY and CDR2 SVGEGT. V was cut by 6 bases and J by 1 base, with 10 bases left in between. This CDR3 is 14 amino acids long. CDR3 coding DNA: TGTGCCAGCAGCCCGCAGGCATCCTACAATGAGCAGTTCTTC. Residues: CASSPQASYNEQFF.

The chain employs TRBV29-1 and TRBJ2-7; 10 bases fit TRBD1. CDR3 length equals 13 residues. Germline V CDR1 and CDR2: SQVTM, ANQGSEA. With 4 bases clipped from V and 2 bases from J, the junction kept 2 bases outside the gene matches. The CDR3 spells CSVAGQGAYEQYF. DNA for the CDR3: TGCAGCGTTGCTGGACAGGGGGCCTACGAGCAGTACTTC.

The CDR3: CASSSRDRGLNEQFF. The CDR3 DNA follows: TGTGCCAGCAGCTCCCGGGACAGGGGGCTGAATGAGCAGTTCTTC. This rearrangement joins TRBV5-6 to TRBJ2-1, with 12 bases matching TRBD1. The CDR3 spans 15 residues. J lost 7 bases, V lost 3 bases, and 5 bases had no gene match. Germline CDR1 SGHDT, CDR2 YYEEEE. The variable domain in full, completed from reference TRBV5-6 and TRBJ2-1, reads DAGVTQSPTHLIKTRGQQVTLRCSPKSGHDTVSWYQQALGQGPQFIFQYYEEEERQRGNFPDRFSGHQFPNYSSELNVNALLLGDSALYLCASSSRDRGLNEQFFGPGTRLTVL.

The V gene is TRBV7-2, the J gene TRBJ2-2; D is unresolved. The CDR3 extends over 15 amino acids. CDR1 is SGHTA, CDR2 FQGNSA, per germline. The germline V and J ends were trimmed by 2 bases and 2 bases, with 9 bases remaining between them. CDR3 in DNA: TGTGCCAGCAGCTTAAACACCGTAAACACCGGGGAGCTGTTTTTT. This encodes CASSLNTVNTGELFF.

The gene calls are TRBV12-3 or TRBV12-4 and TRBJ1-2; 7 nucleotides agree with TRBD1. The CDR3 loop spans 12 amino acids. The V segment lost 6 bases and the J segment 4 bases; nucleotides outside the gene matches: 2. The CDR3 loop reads CASSNRGYGYTF. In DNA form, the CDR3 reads TGTGCCAGCAGCAACAGGGGCTATGGCTACACCTTC.

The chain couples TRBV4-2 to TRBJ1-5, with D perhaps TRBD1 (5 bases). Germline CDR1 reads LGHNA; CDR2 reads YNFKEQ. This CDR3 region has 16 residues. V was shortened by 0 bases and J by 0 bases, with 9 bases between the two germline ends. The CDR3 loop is CASSQDGGGSNQPQHF. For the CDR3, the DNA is TGTGCCAGCAGCCAAGATGGCGGGGGTAGCAATCAGCCCCAGCATTTT.

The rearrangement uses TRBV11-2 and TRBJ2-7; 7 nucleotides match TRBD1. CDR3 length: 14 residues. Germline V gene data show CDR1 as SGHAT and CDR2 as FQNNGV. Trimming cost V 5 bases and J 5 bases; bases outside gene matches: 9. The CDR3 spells CASSLQGDRNEQYF. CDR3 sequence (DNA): TGTGCCAGCAGCCTCCAGGGGGACAGAAACGAGCAGTACTTC.

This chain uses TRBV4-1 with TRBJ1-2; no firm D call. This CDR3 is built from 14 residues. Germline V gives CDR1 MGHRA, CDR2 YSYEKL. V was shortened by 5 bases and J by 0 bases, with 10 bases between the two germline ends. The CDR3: CASSGGFPNYGYTF. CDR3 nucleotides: TGCGCCAGCAGCGGAGGGTTTCCTAACTATGGCTACACCTTC.

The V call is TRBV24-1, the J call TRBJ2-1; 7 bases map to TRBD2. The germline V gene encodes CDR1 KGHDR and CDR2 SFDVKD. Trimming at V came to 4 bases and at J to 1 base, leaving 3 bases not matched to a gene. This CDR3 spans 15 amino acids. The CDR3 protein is CATSDAGVSYNEQFF. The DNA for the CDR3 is TGTGCCACCAGTGACGCGGGAGTATCCTACAATGAGCAGTTCTTC.

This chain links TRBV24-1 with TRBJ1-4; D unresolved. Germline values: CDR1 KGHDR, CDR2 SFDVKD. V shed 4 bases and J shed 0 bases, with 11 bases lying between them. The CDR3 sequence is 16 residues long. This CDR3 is CATSDFHSTTNEKLFF. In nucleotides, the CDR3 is TGTGCCACCAGTGACTTCCACAGCACAACTAATGAAAAACTGTTTTTT.

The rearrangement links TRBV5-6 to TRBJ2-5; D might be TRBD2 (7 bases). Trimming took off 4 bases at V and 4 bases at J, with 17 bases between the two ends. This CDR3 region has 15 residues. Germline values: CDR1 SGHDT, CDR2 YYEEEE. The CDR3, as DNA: TGTGCCAGCAGCCTTTCACCCGGGGGGCTAGAGACCCAGTACTTC. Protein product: CASSLSPGGLETQYF.

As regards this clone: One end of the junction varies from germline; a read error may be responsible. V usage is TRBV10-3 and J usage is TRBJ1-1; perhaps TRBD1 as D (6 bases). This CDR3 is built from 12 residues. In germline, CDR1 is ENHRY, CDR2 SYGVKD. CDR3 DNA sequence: TGTGCCATCAGTGGCCGGGACACTCAAGCTTTCTTT. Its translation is CAISGRDTQAFF.

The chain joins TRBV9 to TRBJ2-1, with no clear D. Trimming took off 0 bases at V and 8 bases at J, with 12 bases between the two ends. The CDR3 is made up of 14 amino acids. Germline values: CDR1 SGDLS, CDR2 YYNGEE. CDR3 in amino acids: CASSVAISMDEQFF. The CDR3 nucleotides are TGTGCCAGCAGCGTAGCTATTAGCATGGATGAGCAGTTCTTC.

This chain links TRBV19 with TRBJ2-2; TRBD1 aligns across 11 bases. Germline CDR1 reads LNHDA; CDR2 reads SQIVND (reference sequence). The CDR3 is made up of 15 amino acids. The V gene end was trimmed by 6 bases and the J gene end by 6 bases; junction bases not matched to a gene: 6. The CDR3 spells CASRYGQGASGELFF. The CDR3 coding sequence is TGTGCCAGTAGATACGGACAGGGGGCGTCCGGGGAGCTGTTTTTT.

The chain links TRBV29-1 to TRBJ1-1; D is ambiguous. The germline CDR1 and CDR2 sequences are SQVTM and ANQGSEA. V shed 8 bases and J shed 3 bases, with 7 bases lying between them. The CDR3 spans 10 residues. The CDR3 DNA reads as TGCAGCTTTCGGGACACTGAAGCTTTCTTT. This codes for CSFRDTEAFF.

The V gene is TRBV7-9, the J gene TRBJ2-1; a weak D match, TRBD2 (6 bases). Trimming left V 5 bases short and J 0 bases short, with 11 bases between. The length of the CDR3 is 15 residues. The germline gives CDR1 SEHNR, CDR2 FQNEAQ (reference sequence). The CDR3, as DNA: TGTGCCAGCAGCCCCCCGGGAGACTCCTACAATGAGCAGTTCTTC. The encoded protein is CASSPPGDSYNEQFF.

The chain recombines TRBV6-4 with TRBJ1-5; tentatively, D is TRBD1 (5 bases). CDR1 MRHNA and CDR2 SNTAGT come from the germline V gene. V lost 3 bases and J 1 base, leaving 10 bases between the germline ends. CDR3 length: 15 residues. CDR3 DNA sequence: TGTGCCAGCAGTGAGGCGGGGGGGAGCAATCAGCCCCAGCATTTT. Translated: CASSEAGGSNQPQHF.

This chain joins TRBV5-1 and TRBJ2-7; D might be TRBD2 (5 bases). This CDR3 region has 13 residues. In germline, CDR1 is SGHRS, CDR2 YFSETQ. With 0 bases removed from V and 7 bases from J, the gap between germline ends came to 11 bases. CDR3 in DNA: TGCGCCAGCAGCTTGGGGACTGCCGATGAGCAGTACTTC. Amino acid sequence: CASSLGTADEQYF. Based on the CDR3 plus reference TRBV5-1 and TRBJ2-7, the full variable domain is KAGVTQTPRYLIKTRGQQVTLSCSPISGHRSVSWYQQTPGQGLQFLFEYFSETQRNKGNFPGRFSGRQFSNSRSEMNVSTLELGDSALYLCASSLGTADEQYFGPGTRLTVT.